A single sample gave rise to the 14 T cell receptor beta chains below, sequenced in a study of shared clonotypes between healthy human individuals. The table came from immunoSEQ multiplex PCR; TCRdb's copy has only in-frame clones and leaves some out. The sample records about 1.5 million clones, around 98% being singletons. The sample comprised naive CD4+ T cells sorted from blood. Subset here: CD45RA+ positively selected. These receptors came from a man aged 25 to 45 in good health.

The chain is built from TRBV27 and TRBJ2-1; the match to TRBD2 covers 13 bases. The CDR3 extends over 16 amino acids. CDR1 and CDR2 (germline): MNHEY, SMNVEV (reference sequence). V was clipped by 7 bases and J by 1 base; unmatched bases: 4. Here the CDR3 DNA reads TGTGCCAGCAACTCACTAGCGGGAGGGTCCTACAATGAGCAGTTCTTC. Amino acids: CASNSLAGGSYNEQFF.

J is TRBJ2-7 and V is TRBV27; D ambiguous. Germline values: CDR1 MNHEY, CDR2 SMNVEV (reference sequence). V was pared by 4 bases and J by 2 bases, with 9 bases between. The CDR3 extends over 13 amino acids. The CDR3 protein is CASSSQSTYEQYF. Written as DNA, the CDR3 is TGTGCCAGCAGTTCCCAATCTACCTACGAGCAGTACTTC.

This chain uses TRBV7-6 with TRBJ2-7; D perhaps matches TRBD1 (5 bases). In germline, CDR1 is SGHVS, CDR2 FNYEAQ. The CDR3 runs to 15 residues. V was cut by 2 bases and J by 4 bases, with 15 bases left in between. CDR3 in amino acids: CASSLKGQQPYEQYF. As DNA, the CDR3 is TGTGCCAGCAGCTTAAAGGGGCAGCAGCCTTACGAGCAGTACTTC.

The J gene is TRBJ2-2, the V gene TRBV6-6, with D possibly being TRBD1 (5 bases). The CDR3 is 15 amino acids. The V gene's germline CDR1 is MNHNY and CDR2 SVGAGI (reference sequence). The ends were cut back, 5 bases at V and 6 bases at J, with 16 bases in the middle. CDR3 region: CASSPKGIRSGELFF. The CDR3 DNA is TGTGCCAGCAGTCCCAAGGGGATAAGGTCCGGGGAGCTGTTTTTT.

The chain is built from TRBV7-9 and TRBJ1-1; perhaps TRBD1 as D (5 bases). CDR3 size: 11 residues. The V end lost 3 bases, the J end lost 8 bases, and 7 bases lay between the germline ends. Germline values: CDR1 SEHNR, CDR2 FQNEAQ (reference sequence). CDR3 in amino acids: CASSFRDEAFF. CDR3 coding DNA: TGTGCCAGCAGCTTTAGGGACGAAGCTTTCTTT.

The chain joins TRBV28 to TRBJ2-7, with D maybe TRBD2 (6 bases). The CDR3 runs 16 residues. CDR1 MDHEN and CDR2 SYDVKM come from the germline V gene. With 4 bases removed from V and 1 base from J, the gap between germline ends came to 17 bases. CDR3 sequence reads: CASSSPTRLVSYEQYF. The CDR3 DNA follows: TGTGCCAGCAGTTCTCCTACCCGACTAGTTTCCTACGAGCAGTACTTC. The entire variable domain, with the rest obtained from reference TRBV28 and TRBJ2-7, is as follows: DVKVTQSSRYLVKRTGEKVFLECVQDMDHENMFWYRQDPGLGLRLIYFSYDVKMKEKGDIPEGYSVSREKKERFSLILESASTNQTSMYLCASSSPTRLVSYEQYFGPGTRLTVT.

The V and J genes are TRBV21-1 and TRBJ2-1. TRBV21-1 is termed a pseudogene. CDR3 size: 15 residues. The CDR3 DNA reads TGTGCCAGCAGCATGGGGCAGGGACCCTACAATGAGCAGTTCTTC. This gives the protein CASSMGQGPYNEQFF.

Here the CDR3 reads CASSFRFSDEQYF. The CDR3 bases are TGTGCCAGCAGCTTCCGGTTCTCTGACGAGCAGTACTTC. The chain carries TRBV7-7 and TRBJ2-7; D is uncertain. Trimming left V 3 bases short and J 5 bases short, with 11 bases between. The germline V gene has CDR1 SSHAT and CDR2 FNYEAQ (reference sequence). The CDR3 consists of 13 residues.

The V gene is TRBV18, the J gene TRBJ2-3, with TRBD2 matching over 12 bases. The V gene's germline CDR1 is KGHSH and CDR2 LQKENI. Unmatched junction bases numbered 8, after V lost 6 bases and J lost 4 bases. CDR3 length: 16 residues. CDR3 sequence (DNA): TGTGCCAGCTCGGGACTAGCGGGCCCTGGGGCAGATACGCAGTATTTT. Protein: CASSGLAGPGADTQYF.

This clone has a single count. The chain carries TRBV7-9 and TRBJ1-1, with D possibly being TRBD1 (5 bases). V was cut by 6 bases and J by 1 base, with 15 bases left in between. CDR1 is SEHNR and CDR2 is FQNEAQ in the germline V gene (reference sequence). This CDR3 region has 15 residues. This chain's CDR3 is CASRISGQGNTEAFF. CDR3 nucleotides: TGTGCCAGCAGAATTTCAGGGCAGGGGAACACTGAAGCTTTCTTT.

The genes are TRBV4-3 and TRBJ1-1, with D perhaps TRBD1 (5 bases). Germline loops: CDR1 LGHNA, CDR2 YSLEER. The V gene lost 0 bases and the J gene lost 7 bases, with 18 bases spanning the gap. The CDR3 extends over 16 amino acids. In DNA, the CDR3 is TGCGCCAGCAGCCAAGATCTGCAGAACGGGGCCTATGAAGCTTTCTTT. Translating gives CASSQDLQNGAYEAFF.

The gene calls are TRBV5-1 and TRBJ2-1, with TRBD1 identical over 9 bases. The length of the CDR3 is 13 residues. In germline, CDR1 is SGHRS, CDR2 YFSETQ. J lost 9 bases, V lost 3 bases, and 4 bases had no gene match. CDR3 DNA sequence: TGCGCCAGCAGCTGGACAGGGGTAGTTGAGCAGTTCTTC. It is translated as CASSWTGVVEQFF.

This chain connects TRBV11-2 to TRBJ1-1; D is perhaps TRBD1 (5 bases). The CDR3 contains 13 residues. Per germline, CDR1 SGHAT and CDR2 FQNNGV. V gave up 4 bases and J gave up 10 bases, with 16 bases separating them. CDR3 sequence (DNA): TGTGCCAGCAGCTACGCCAGGGAGGTTGGAGCTTTCTTT. Protein: CASSYAREVGAFF.

The chain employs TRBV30 and TRBJ2-3; D is ambiguous. The CDR3 has 12 amino acids. Trimming left V 0 bases short and J 4 bases short, with 5 bases between. The germline V gene has CDR1 GTSNPN and CDR2 SVGIG (reference sequence). In DNA form, the CDR3 reads TGTGCCTGGAGTGTTGGACCAGATACGCAGTATTTT. Translation gives CAWSVGPDTQYF.